Sample share makes the clone carrying this T cell receptor (beta chain) medium-sized. The antigen is not known. Treatment described: approximately nine-day PBMC culture with coronavirus spike peptide pools or control peptides (ViraFEST assay). There are 15 residues in the CDR3. V lost 2 bases and J 0 bases, leaving 11 bases between the germline ends. Germline V gene sequence: CDR1 DFQATT, CDR2 SNEGSKA (reference sequence). The Oncomine TCR Beta short-read assay generated sequence data from the DNA of cultured CD4+ T cells. A single record per CDR3 protein comes from TCRdb applying MiXCR to the PCR reads. The sample shows more than 13,000 distinct CDR3 sequences, roughly a fifth of them seen only once. This record belongs to a study of vaccination and CD4 T cells after COVID-19. Study-wide background: The cells in question were stimulated using overlapping spike peptides derived from SARS-CoV-2, HCoV-NL63, HCoV-OC43 and HCoV-229E. Points from the study as a whole: Looking at convalescent patients, 304 of their 307 vaccine-specific clones were spike mono-reactive.

The sample here was CD4+ T cells from blood, cultured in vitro, taken before SARS-CoV-2 vaccination. The clonotype was recovered from a human donor who received a COVID-19 vaccine. The rearrangement uses TRBV20-1 and TRBJ1-5, with D unclear. In DNA, the CDR3 is TGCAGTGCTAGATCCCCGGACGATAGCAATCAGCCCCAGCATTTT. This gives the protein CSARSPDDSNQPQHF.